These 12 T cell receptor beta chains were all obtained from the same sample, sequenced in a study of OX40 agonist ivuxolimab in advanced cancers. Clones were sequenced by immunoSEQ multiplex PCR, and TCRdb holds only the in-frame ones, with some missing. The top ten hold more than 0.3% of the sample, which has tens of thousands of clones, 75% to 90% seen once. Specimen: CD4+ or CD8+ T cells sorted from blood, collected in a trial of the OX40 agonist ivuxolimab. The receptors here all came from an adult with an advanced solid tumor such as melanoma, head and neck, liver or kidney cancer.

This clone was recorded only once. V usage is TRBV2 and J usage is TRBJ1-5; D gene unclear. V was cut by 6 bases and J by 7 bases, with 7 bases left in between. Germline V lookup: CDR1 SNHLY, CDR2 FYNNEI. This CDR3 is 11 amino acids long. DNA of the CDR3: TGTGCCAGCAGCTCTGGACAGCCCCAGCATTTT. Protein sequence: CASSSGQPQHF.

This chain connects TRBV10-1 to TRBJ2-5; 7 nucleotides line up with TRBD2. Germline-derived CDR1 and CDR2 are WNHNN and SYGVQD (reference sequence). This CDR3 has 16 amino acids. The V gene end was trimmed by 5 bases and the J gene end by 4 bases; junction bases not matched to a gene: 13. The CDR3 sequence: CASSFVGGRTGETQYF. The CDR3, as DNA: TGCGCCAGCAGTTTTGTTGGCGGGAGAACGGGAGAGACCCAGTACTTC.

The V and J genes are TRBV19 and TRBJ1-1; TRBD1 is a possible D gene (6 bases). V lost 6 bases to trimming and J lost 1 base, with 18 bases between them. There are 16 residues in the CDR3. In germline, CDR1 is LNHDA, CDR2 SQIVND (reference sequence). CDR3 sequence: CASRELTGKKNTEAFF. The DNA for the CDR3 is TGTGCCAGTAGAGAACTTACAGGGAAAAAGAACACTGAAGCTTTCTTT.

The rearrangement joins TRBV7-8 to TRBJ2-1, with no clear D. V was pared by 2 bases and J by 8 bases, with 10 bases between. This CDR3 spans 13 amino acids. Germline CDR1 is SGHVS and CDR2 is FQNEAQ. CDR3 bases: TGTGCCAGCAGCTTACTGAGTACCTATGAGCAGTTCTTC. This translates into CASSLLSTYEQFF.

This chain joins TRBV5-1 and TRBJ2-5, with 9 positions matching TRBD1. Germline CDR1 and CDR2: SGHRS and YFSETQ. This CDR3 region has 13 residues. Unmatched junction bases numbered 4, after V lost 1 base and J lost 9 bases. The CDR3 sequence: CASSLKDRGPQYF. The CDR3 nucleotides are TGCGCCAGCAGCTTGAAGGACAGGGGTCCCCAGTACTTC.

This clone was counted a single time. The rearrangement links TRBV18 to TRBJ2-5; 14 bases are shared with TRBD2. The CDR3 covers 16 residues. CDR1 and CDR2 from the germline V gene are KGHSH and LQKENI. The V gene end was trimmed by 6 bases and the J gene end by 1 base; junction bases not matched to a gene: 4. The CDR3 here is CASSFGTSGSQETQYF. The CDR3, as DNA: TGTGCCAGCTCCTTCGGGACTAGCGGGAGCCAAGAGACCCAGTACTTC.

This clone was found once. The rearrangement joins TRBV19 to TRBJ1-4; no clear D gene. There are 16 residues in the CDR3. CDR1 LNHDA and CDR2 SQIVND come from the germline V gene (reference sequence). V was pared by 5 bases and J by 5 bases, with 18 bases between. CDR3 DNA: TGTGCCAGTAGTCACCCCGAACGGATCCCAAATGAAAAACTGTTTTTT. The encoded protein is CASSHPERIPNEKLFF. The full variable domain, completed using reference TRBV19 and TRBJ1-4, is DGGITQSPKYLFRKEGQNVTLSCEQNLNHDAMYWYRQDPGQGLRLIYYSQIVNDFQKGDIAEGYSVSREKKESFPLTVTSAQKNPTAFYLCASSHPERIPNEKLFFGSGTQLSVL.

The J gene is TRBJ1-5, the V gene TRBV18; D possibly corresponds to TRBD1 (5 bases). Trimming left V 0 bases short and J 1 base short, with 10 bases between. In germline, CDR1 is KGHSH, CDR2 LQKENI. The length of the CDR3 is 16 residues. The CDR3 DNA reads TGTGCCAGCTCACCACCGGGACTAGGGAGCAATCAGCCCCAGCATTTT. As protein: CASSPPGLGSNQPQHF.

The rearrangement joins TRBV11-1 to TRBJ2-2; D is undetermined. The CDR3 is made up of 12 amino acids. Trimming took 2 bases from V and 6 from J, leaving 4 bases between them. The germline gives CDR1 SGHAT, CDR2 FQDESV (reference sequence). DNA of the CDR3: TGTGCCAGCAGCTTAAGTTCCGGGGAGCTGTTTTTT. It translates to CASSLSSGELFF.

This clone has more than one count but fewer than ten. V and J are TRBV10-3 and TRBJ1-1, with a weak D call TRBD1 (6 bases). The CDR3 spans 14 residues. Germline V CDR1 and CDR2: ENHRY, SYGVKD. The V gene lost 2 bases and the J gene lost 6 bases, with 13 bases spanning the gap. CDR3 amino acids: CAISENGGAAEAFF. Here the CDR3 DNA reads TGTGCCATCAGTGAGAATGGGGGGGCAGCTGAAGCTTTCTTT.

Details on this clone: Other DNA sequences in this sample translate to the same CDR3. The chain employs TRBV7-2 and TRBJ2-5; 11 positions match TRBD2. V shed 1 base and J 1 base; nucleotides not matched to a gene: 2. The germline CDR1 and CDR2 sequences are SGHTA and FQGNSA. The CDR3 loop spans 16 amino acids. The CDR3 is CASSLGLAGGQETQYF. Written as DNA, the CDR3 is TGTGCCAGCAGCTTAGGCCTAGCGGGAGGCCAAGAGACCCAGTACTTC.

V usage is TRBV4-1 and J usage is TRBJ2-1, with TRBD2 identical over 8 bases. The CDR3 has 16 residues. After removal of 6 bases from V and 3 bases from J, the junction contained 10 bases not matched to a gene. The germline V gene encodes CDR1 MGHRA and CDR2 YSYEKL. In nucleotides, the CDR3 is TGCGCCAGCAGTCCTTATAGCGGGACAAACTACAATGAGCAGTTCTTC. It encodes CASSPYSGTNYNEQFF.